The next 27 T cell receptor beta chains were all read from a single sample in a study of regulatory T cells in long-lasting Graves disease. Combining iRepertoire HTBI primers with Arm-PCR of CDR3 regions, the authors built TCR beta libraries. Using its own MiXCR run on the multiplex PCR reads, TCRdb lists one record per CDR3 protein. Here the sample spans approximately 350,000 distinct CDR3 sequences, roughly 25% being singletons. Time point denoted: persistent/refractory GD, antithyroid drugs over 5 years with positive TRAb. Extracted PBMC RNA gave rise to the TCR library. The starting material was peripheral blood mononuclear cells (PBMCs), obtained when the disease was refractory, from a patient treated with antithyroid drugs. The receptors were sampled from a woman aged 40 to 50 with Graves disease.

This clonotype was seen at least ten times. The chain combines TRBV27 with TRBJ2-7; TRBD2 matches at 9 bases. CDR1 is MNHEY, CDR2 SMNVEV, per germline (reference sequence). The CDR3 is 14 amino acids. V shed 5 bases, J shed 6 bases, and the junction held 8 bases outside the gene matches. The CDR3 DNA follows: TGTGCCAGCAGTCCTGGACTAGCGCTAATCGAGCAGTACTTC. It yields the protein CASSPGLALIEQYF.

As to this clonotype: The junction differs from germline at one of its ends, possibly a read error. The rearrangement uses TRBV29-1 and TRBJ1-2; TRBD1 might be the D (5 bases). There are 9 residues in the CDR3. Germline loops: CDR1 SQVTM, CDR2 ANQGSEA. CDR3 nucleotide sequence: TGCAGCGTTGGAGGGGTTTTGGGTTTC. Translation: CSVGGVLGF.

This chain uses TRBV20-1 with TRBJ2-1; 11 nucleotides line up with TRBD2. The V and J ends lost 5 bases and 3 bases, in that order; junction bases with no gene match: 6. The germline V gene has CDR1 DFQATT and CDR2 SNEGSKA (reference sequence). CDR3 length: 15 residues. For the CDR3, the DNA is TGCAGTGCTTTGCGACTAGCGGGAAACTACAATGAGCAGTTCTTC. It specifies CSALRLAGNYNEQFF.

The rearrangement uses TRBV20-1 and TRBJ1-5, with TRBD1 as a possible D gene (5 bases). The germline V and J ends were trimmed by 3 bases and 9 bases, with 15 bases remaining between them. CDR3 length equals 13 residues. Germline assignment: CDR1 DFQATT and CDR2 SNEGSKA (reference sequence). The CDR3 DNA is TGCAGTGCTAGTGGGGGATTAGGGTTGCCCCAGCATTTT. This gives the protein CSASGGLGLPQHF.

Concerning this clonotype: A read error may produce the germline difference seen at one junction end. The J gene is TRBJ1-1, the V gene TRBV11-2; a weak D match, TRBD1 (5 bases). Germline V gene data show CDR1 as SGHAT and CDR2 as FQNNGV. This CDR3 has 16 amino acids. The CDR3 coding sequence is TGTGCCGGCAGCCCACTATCGGGGCGGGAGTCCACTGAAGCTTTCTTT. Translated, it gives CAGSPLSGRESTEAFF.

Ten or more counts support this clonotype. CDR3 loop: CSATSLLGYTF. CDR3 DNA: TGCAGTGCCACCTCCTTACTGGGCTACACCTTC. This chain uses TRBV20-1 with TRBJ1-2; unclear D gene. Trimming shortened V by 6 bases and J by 8 bases, and 13 bases separated the two germline ends. CDR1 is DFQATT and CDR2 is SNEGSKA in the germline V gene (reference sequence). The CDR3 contains 11 residues.

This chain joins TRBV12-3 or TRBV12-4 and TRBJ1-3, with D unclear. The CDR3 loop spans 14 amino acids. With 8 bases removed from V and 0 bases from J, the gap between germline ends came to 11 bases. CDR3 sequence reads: CASARDYSGNTIYF. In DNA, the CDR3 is TGTGCCAGCGCCCGGGATTACTCTGGAAACACCATATATTTT.

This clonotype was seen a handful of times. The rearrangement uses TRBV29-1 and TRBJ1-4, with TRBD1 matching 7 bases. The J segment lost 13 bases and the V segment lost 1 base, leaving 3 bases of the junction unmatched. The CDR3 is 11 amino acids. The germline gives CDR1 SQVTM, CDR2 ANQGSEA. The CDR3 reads CSVEAPGGLFF. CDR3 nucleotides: TGCAGCGTTGAAGCTCCAGGGGGACTGTTTTTT. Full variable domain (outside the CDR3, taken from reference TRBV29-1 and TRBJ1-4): SAVISQKPSRDICQRGTSLTIQCQVDSQVTMMFWYRQQPGQSLTLIATANQGSEATYESGFVIDKFPISRPNLTFSTLTVSNMSPEDSSIYLCSVEAPGGLFFGSGTQLSVL.

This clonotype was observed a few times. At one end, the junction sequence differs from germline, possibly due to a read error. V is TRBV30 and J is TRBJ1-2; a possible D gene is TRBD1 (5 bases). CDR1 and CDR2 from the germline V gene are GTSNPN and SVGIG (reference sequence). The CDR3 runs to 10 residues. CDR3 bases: TGTGCCTGGAGCTACCCGGACACCCACTTC. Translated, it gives CAWSYPDTHF.

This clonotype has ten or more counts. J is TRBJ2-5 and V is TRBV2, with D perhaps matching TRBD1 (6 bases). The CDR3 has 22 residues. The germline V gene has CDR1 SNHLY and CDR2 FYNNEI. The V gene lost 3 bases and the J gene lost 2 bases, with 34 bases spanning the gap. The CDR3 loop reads CASSDLQGAVVGSRRPQETQYF. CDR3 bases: TGTGCCAGCAGTGATTTACAGGGAGCAGTGGTGGGTTCCAGACGACCACAAGAGACCCAGTACTTC.

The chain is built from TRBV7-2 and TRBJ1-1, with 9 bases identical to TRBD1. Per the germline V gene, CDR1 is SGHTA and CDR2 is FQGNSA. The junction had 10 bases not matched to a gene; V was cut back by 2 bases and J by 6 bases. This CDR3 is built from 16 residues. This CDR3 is CASSLPGQGPAAEAFF. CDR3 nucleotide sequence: TGTGCCAGCAGCTTACCCGGACAGGGGCCCGCGGCTGAAGCTTTCTTT.

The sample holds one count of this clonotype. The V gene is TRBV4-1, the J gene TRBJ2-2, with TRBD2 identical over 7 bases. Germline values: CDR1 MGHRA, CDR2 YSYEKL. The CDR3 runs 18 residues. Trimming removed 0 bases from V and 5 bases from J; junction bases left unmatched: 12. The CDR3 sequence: CASSQDGLAVKGTGELFF. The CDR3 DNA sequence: TGCGCCAGCAGCCAAGATGGCCTAGCGGTCAAGGGGACCGGGGAGCTGTTTTTT.

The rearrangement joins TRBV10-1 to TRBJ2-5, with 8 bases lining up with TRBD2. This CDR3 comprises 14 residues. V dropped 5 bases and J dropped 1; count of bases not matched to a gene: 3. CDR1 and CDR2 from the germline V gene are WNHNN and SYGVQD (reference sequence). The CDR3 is CASSPSGSQETQYF. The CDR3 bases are TGCGCCAGCAGTCCAAGCGGGAGCCAAGAGACCCAGTACTTC.

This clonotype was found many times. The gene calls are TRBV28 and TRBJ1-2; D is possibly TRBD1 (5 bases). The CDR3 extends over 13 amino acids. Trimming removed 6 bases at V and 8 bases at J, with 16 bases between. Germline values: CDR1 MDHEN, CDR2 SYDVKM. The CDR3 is CASRRTSGWGYTF. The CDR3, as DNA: TGTGCCAGCAGGCGGACATCCGGTTGGGGCTACACCTTC.

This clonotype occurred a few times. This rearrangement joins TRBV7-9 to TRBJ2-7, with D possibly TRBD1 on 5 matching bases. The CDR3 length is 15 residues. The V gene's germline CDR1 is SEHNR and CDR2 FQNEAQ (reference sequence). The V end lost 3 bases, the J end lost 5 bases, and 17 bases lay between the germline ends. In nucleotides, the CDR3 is TGTGCCAGCAGCTTGAACTCAGGGTTAATCCACGAGCAGTACTTC. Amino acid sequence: CASSLNSGLIHEQYF.

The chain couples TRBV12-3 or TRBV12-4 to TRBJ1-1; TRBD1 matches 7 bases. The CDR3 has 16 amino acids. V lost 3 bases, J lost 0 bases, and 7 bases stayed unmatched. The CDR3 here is CASSLVGGIMNTEAFF. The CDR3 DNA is TGTGCCAGCAGTTTGGTAGGGGGCATCATGAACACTGAAGCTTTCTTT.

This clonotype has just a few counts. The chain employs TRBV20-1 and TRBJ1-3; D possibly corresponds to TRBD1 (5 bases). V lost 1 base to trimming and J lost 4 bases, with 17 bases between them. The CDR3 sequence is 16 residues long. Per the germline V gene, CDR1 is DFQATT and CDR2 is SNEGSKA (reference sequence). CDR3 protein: CSARAIGEGLGNTIYF. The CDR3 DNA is TGCAGTGCTAGAGCGATCGGGGAGGGACTCGGAAACACCATATATTTT.

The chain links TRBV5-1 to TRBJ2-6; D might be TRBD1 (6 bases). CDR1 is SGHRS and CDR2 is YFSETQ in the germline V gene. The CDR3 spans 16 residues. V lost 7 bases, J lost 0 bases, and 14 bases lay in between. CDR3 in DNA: TGCGCCAGCGGGGACATTTTTTCCTCTGGGGCCAACGTCCTGACTTTC. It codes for CASGDIFSSGANVLTF.

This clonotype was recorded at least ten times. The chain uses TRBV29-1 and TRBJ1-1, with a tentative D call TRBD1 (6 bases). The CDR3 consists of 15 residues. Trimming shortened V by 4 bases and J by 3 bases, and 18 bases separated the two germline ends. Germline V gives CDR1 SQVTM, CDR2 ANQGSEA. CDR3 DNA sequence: TGCAGCGTTGTCGGGGGCCTCAAGGAGTACACTGAAGCTTTCTTT. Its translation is CSVVGGLKEYTEAFF.

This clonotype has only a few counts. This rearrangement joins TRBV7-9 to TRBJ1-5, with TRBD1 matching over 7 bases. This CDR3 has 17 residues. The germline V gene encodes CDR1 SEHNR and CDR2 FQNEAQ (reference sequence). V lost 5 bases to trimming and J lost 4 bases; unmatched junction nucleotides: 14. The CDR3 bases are TGTGCCAGCAGCCCACTCGCGCCGACAGGGCAAAATCAGCCCCAGCATTTT. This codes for CASSPLAPTGQNQPQHF. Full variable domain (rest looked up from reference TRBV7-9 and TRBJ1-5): DTGVSQNPRHKITKRGQNVTFRCDPISEHNRLYWYRQTLGQGPEFLTYFQNEAQLEKSRLLSDRFSAERPKGSFSTLEIQRTEQGDSAMYLCASSPLAPTGQNQPQHFGDGTRLSIL.

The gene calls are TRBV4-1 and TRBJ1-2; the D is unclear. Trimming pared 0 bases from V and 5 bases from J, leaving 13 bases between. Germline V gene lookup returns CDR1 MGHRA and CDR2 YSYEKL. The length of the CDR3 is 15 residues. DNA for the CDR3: TGCGCCAGCAGCCAAGAGAGGCGGAGTCGGTATGGCTACACCTTC. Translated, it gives CASSQERRSRYGYTF.

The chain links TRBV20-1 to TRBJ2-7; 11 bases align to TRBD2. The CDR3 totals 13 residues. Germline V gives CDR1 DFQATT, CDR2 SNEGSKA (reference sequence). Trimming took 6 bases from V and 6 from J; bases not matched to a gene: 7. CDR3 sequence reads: CSAPGTSGFEQYF. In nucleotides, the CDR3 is TGCAGTGCGCCCGGGACTAGCGGTTTCGAGCAGTACTTC.

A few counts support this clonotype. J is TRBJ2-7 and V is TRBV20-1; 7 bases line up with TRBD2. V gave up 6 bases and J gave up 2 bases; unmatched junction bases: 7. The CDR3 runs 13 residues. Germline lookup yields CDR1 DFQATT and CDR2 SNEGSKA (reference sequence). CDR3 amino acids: CSAISGDTYEQYF. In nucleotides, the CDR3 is TGCAGTGCGATCAGCGGGGATACCTACGAGCAGTACTTC.

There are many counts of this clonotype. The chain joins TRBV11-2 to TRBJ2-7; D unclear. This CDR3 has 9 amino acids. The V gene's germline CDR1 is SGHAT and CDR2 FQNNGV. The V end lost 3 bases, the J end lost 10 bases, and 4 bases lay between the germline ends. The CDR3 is CASSFPQYF. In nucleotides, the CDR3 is TGTGCCAGCAGCTTCCCCCAGTACTTC.

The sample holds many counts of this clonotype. The CDR3 is CATSRDREAGANVLTF. CDR3 sequence (DNA): TGTGCCACCAGCAGAGATCGGGAGGCTGGGGCCAACGTCCTGACTTTC. The chain uses TRBV15 and TRBJ2-6; 7 positions match TRBD2. This CDR3 has 16 amino acids. Germline V CDR1 and CDR2: LNHNV, YYDKDF (reference sequence). The V gene end was trimmed by 0 bases and the J gene end by 2 bases; junction bases not matched to a gene: 1. The complete variable domain, with remaining parts taken from reference TRBV15 and TRBJ2-6, reads DAMVIQNPRYQVTQFGKPVTLSCSQTLNHNVMYWYQQKSSQAPKLLFHYYDKDFNNEADTPDNFQSRRPNTSFCFLDIRSPGLGDTAMYLCATSRDREAGANVLTFGAGSRLTVL.

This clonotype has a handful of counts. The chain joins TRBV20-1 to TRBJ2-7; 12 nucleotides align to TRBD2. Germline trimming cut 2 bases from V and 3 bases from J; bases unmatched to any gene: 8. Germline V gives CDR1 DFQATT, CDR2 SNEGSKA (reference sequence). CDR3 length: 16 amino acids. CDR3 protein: CSARRLAGVWVYEQYF. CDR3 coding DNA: TGCAGTGCTAGACGACTAGCGGGAGTTTGGGTCTACGAGCAGTACTTC.

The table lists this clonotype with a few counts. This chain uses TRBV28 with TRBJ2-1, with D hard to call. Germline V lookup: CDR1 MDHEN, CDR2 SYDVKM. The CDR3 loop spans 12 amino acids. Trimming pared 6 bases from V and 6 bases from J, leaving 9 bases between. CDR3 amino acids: CASSPDFNEQFF. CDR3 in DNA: TGTGCCAGCAGCCCCGACTTCAATGAGCAGTTCTTC.